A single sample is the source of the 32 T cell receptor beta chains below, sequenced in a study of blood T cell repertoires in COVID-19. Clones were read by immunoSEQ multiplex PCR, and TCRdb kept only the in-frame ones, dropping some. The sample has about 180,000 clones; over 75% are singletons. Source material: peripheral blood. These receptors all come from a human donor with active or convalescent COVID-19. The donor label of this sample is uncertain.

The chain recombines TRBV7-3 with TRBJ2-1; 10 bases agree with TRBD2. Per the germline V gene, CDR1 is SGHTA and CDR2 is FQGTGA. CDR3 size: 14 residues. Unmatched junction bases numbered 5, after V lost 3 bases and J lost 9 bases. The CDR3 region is CASSFLAGAAEQFF. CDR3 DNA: TGTGCCAGCAGCTTCCTAGCGGGAGCTGCTGAGCAGTTCTTC.

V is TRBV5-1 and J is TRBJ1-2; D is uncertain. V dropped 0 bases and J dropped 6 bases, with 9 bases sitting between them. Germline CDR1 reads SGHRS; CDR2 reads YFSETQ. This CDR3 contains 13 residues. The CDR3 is CASSLVGTDGYTF. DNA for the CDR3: TGCGCCAGCAGCTTGGTCGGTACCGATGGCTACACCTTC. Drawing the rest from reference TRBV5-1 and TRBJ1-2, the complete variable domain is KAGVTQTPRYLIKTRGQQVTLSCSPISGHRSVSWYQQTPGQGLQFLFEYFSETQRNKGNFPGRFSGRQFSNSRSEMNVSTLELGDSALYLCASSLVGTDGYTFGSGTRLTVV.

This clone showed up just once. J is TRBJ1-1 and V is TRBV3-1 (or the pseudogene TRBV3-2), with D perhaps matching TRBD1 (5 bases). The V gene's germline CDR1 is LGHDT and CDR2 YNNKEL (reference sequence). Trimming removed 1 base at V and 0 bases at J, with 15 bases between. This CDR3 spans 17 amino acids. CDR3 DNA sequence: TGTGCCAGCAGCCAAGGGAGGGACGGAGGACTGAACACTGAAGCTTTCTTT. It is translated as CASSQGRDGGLNTEAFF.

For the CDR3, the DNA is TGCGCCAGCAGCCCCCTAGGGGGGGGCCTTAAGGAGCAGTACTTC. This sequence encodes CASSPLGGGLKEQYF. The chain couples TRBV5-1 to TRBJ2-7, with a weak D call TRBD2 (7 bases). Looked up from germline, CDR1 is SGHRS and CDR2 is YFSETQ. The CDR3 loop spans 15 amino acids. V was pared by 4 bases and J by 7 bases, with 21 bases between.

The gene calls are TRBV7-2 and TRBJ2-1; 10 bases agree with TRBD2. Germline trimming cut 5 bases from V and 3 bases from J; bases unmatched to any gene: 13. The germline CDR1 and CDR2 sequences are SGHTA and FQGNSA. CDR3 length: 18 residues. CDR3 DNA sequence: TGTGCCAGCAGCCTCGTTAGCGGGGGGAGACTAAACTACAATGAGCAGTTCTTC. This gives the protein CASSLVSGGRLNYNEQFF.

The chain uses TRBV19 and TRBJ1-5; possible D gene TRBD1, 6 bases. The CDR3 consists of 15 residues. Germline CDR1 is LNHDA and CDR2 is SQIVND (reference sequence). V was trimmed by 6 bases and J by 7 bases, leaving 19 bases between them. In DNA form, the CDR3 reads TGTGCCAGTAGCGCAGTAGGGGGTTTAGGACAGCCCCAGCATTTT. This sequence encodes CASSAVGGLGQPQHF. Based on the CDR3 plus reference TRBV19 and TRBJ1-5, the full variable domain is DGGITQSPKYLFRKEGQNVTLSCEQNLNHDAMYWYRQDPGQGLRLIYYSQIVNDFQKGDIAEGYSVSREKKESFPLTVTSAQKNPTAFYLCASSAVGGLGQPQHFGDGTRLSIL.

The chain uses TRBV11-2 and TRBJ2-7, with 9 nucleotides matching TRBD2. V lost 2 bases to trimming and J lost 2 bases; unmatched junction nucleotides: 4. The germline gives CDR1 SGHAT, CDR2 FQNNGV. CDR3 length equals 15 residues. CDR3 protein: CASSLIAGETYEQYF. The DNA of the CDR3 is TGTGCCAGCAGCTTAATAGCGGGGGAGACCTACGAGCAGTACTTC.

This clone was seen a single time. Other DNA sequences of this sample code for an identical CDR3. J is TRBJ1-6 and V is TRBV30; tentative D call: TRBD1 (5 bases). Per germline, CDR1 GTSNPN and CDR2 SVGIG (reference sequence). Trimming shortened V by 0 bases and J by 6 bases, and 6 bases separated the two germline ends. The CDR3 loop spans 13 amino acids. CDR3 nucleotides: TGTGCCTGGAGTGTAAGGGGTAATTCACCCCTCCACTTT. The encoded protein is CAWSVRGNSPLHF.

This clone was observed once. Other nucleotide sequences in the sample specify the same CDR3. CDR3 in amino acids: CASSQEGGEQYF. CDR3 DNA sequence: TGCGCCAGCAGCCAAGAAGGGGGCGAGCAGTACTTC. The rearrangement links TRBV4-3 to TRBJ2-7, with D possibly matching TRBD1 (6 bases). The CDR3 consists of 12 residues. Germline CDR1 is LGHNA and CDR2 is YSLEER. Trimming shortened V by 0 bases and J by 6 bases, and 6 bases separated the two germline ends.

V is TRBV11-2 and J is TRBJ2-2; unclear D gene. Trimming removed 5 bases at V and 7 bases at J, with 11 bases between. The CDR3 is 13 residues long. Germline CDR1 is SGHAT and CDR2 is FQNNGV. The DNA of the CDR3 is TGTGCCAGCAGCGAAGCGATTTACGGGGAGCTGTTTTTT. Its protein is CASSEAIYGELFF.

The CDR3 region is CAWGRGSGYTF. In DNA form, the CDR3 reads TGTGCCTGGGGTCGGGGGTCTGGCTACACCTTC. The chain employs TRBV30 and TRBJ1-2; D may be TRBD1 (5 bases). Germline-derived CDR1 and CDR2 are GTSNPN and SVGIG (reference sequence). Between the trimmed V and J ends, which lost 5 bases and 7 bases, there was a span of 11 bases. This CDR3 region has 11 residues.

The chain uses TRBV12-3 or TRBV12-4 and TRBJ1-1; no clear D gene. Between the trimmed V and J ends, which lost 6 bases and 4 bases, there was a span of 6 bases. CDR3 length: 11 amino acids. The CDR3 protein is CASSPLTEAFF. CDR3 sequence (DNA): TGTGCCAGCAGCCCTCTCACTGAAGCTTTCTTT.

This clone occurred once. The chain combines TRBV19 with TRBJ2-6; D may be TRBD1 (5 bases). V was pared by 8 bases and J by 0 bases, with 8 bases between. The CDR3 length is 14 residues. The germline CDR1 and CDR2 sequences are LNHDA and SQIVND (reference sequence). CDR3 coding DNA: TGTGCCAGTTCAGGGTTCTCTGGGGCCAACGTCCTGACTTTC. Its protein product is CASSGFSGANVLTF.

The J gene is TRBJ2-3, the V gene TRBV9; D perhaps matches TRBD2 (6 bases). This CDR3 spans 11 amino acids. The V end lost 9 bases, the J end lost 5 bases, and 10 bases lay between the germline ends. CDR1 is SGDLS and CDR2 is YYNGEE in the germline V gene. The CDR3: CATGGEDTQYF. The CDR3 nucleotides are TGTGCCACCGGGGGAGAAGATACGCAGTATTTT. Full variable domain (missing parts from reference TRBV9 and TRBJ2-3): DSGVTQTPKHLITATGQRVTLRCSPRSGDLSVYWYQQSLDQGLQFLIQYYNGEERAKGNILERFSAQQFPDLHSELNLSSLELGDSALYFCATGGEDTQYFGPGTRLTVL.

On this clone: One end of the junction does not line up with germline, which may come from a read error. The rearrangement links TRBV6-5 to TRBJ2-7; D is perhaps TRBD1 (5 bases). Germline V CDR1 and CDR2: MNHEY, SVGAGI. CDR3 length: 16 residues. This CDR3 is CASSYSVSQGSHEQYF. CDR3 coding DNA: TGTGCCAGCAGTTACTCGGTCTCTCAGGGCTCCCACGAGCAGTACTTC.

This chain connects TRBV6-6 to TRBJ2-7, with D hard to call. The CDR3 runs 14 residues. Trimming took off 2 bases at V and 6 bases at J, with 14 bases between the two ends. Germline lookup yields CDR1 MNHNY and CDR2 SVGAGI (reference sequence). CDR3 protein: CASSYEPVSSEQYF. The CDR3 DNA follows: TGTGCCAGCAGTTACGAACCTGTCAGTTCCGAGCAGTACTTC.

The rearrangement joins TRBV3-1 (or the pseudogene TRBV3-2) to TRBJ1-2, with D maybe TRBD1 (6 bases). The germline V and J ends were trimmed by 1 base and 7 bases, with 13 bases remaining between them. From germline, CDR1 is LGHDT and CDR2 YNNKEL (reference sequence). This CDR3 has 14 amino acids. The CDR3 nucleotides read TGTGCCAGCAGCCAAGGGGCGGGGGCTGGTGGCTACACCTTC. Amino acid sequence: CASSQGAGAGGYTF.

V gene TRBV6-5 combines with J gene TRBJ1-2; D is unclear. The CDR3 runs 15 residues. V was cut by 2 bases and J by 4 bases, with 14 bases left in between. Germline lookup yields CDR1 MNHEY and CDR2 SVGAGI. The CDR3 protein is CASSYTIRRFYGYTF. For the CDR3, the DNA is TGTGCCAGCAGTTACACTATAAGACGATTCTATGGCTACACCTTC.

The CDR3 DNA follows: TGCGCCAGCAGCTTTAGCGGGAGGGGCCCCCCCACCCAAGAGACCCAGTACTTC. Its protein product is CASSFSGRGPPTQETQYF. This chain links TRBV5-1 with TRBJ2-5, with 11 bases lining up with TRBD2. Trimming cost V 2 bases and J 1 base; bases outside gene matches: 10. Germline V gene data show CDR1 as SGHRS and CDR2 as YFSETQ. The CDR3 spans 18 residues.

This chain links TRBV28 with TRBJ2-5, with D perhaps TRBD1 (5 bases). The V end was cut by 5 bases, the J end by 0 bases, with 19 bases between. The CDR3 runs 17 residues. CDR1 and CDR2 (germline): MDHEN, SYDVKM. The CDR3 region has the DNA TGTGCCAGCAGTCCCCTGGACACGTTGACGTACCAAGAGACCCAGTACTTC. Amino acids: CASSPLDTLTYQETQYF.

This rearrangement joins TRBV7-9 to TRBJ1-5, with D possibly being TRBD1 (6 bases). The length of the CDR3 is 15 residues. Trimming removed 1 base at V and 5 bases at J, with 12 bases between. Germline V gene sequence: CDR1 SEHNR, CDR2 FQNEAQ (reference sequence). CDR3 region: CASSLVSGVDQPQHF. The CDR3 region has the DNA TGTGCCAGCAGCTTAGTCTCAGGGGTGGATCAGCCCCAGCATTTT.

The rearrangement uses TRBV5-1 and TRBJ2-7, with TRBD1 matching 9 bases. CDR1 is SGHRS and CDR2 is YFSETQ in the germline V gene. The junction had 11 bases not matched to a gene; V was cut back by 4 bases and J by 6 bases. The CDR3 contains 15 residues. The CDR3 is CASSLAGTGSVEQYF. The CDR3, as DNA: TGCGCCAGCAGCCTAGCCGGGACAGGGTCCGTCGAGCAGTACTTC.

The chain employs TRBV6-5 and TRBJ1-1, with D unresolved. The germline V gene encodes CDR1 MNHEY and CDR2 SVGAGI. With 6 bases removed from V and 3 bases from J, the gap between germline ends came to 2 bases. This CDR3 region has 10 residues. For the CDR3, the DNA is TGTGCCAGCAGCGACACTGAAGCTTTCTTT. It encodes CASSDTEAFF.

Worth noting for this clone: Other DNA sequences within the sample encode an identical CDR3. CDR3 in DNA: TGTGCCAGCAGTTACGGGACTAGGGGCTACGAGCAGTACTTC. It translates to CASSYGTRGYEQYF. V gene TRBV6-5 combines with J gene TRBJ2-7; 8 positions agree with TRBD2. With 2 bases clipped from V and 3 bases from J, the junction kept 3 bases outside the gene matches. The CDR3 is made up of 14 amino acids. The V gene's germline CDR1 is MNHEY and CDR2 SVGAGI.

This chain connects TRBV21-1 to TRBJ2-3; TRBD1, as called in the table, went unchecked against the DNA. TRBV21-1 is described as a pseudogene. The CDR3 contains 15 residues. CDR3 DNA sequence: TGTGCCAGCAGCCTCCGGGACAGGTTTCGGTATACGCAGTATTTT. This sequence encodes CASSLRDRFRYTQYF.

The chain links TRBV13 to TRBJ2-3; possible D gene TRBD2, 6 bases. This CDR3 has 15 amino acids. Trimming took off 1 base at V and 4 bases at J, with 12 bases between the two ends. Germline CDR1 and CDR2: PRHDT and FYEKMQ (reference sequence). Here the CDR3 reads CASSLVGRTADTQYF. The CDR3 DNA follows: TGTGCCAGCAGCTTAGTCGGGAGAACGGCAGATACGCAGTATTTT. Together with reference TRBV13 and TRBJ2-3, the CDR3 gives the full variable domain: AAGVIQSPRHLIKEKRETATLKCYPIPRHDTVYWYQQGPGQDPQFLISFYEKMQSDKGSIPDRFSAQQFSDYHSELNMSSLELGDSALYFCASSLVGRTADTQYFGPGTRLTVL.

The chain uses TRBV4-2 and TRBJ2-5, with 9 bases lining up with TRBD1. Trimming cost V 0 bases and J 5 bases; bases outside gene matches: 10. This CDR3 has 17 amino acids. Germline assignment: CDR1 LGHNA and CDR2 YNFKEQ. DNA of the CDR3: TGTGCCAGCAGCCAAGAGGTTGGCGGGGACAGGGCCGAGACCCAGTACTTC. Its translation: CASSQEVGGDRAETQYF.

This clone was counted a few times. The CDR3 nucleotides read TGTGCCAGCAGCCTTGGGACTAGCGGGGGGGCCATTGCGCGAGAGACCCAGTACTTC. Its protein product is CASSLGTSGGAIARETQYF. V usage is TRBV4-2 and J usage is TRBJ2-5, with 16 bases lining up with TRBD2. The germline V gene encodes CDR1 LGHNA and CDR2 YNFKEQ. V was clipped by 4 bases and J by 4 bases; unmatched bases: 12. The CDR3 spans 19 residues.

The CDR3 sequence is CASGPGGGAADTQYF. CDR3 nucleotide sequence: TGTGCCAGCGGCCCCGGCGGGGGGGCCGCGGATACGCAGTATTTT. This sequence joins TRBV6-5 and TRBJ2-3; 9 bases match TRBD2. Germline V gives CDR1 MNHEY, CDR2 SVGAGI. V dropped 8 bases and J dropped 6; count of bases not matched to a gene: 12. The CDR3 covers 15 residues.

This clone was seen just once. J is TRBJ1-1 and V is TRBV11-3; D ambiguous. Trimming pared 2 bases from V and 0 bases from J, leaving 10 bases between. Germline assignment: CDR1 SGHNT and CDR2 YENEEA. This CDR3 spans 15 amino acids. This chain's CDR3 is CASSLNADMNTEAFF. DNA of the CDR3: TGTGCCAGCAGCTTAAATGCGGATATGAACACTGAAGCTTTCTTT. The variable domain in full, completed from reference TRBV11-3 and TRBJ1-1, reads EAGVVQSPRYKIIEKKQPVAFWCNPISGHNTLYWYLQNLGQGPELLIRYENEEAVDDSQLPKDRFSAERLKGVDSTLKIQPAELGDSAVYLCASSLNADMNTEAFFGQGTRLTVV.

The CDR3 sequence: CASSSLAGDSNEQFF. The CDR3 nucleotides are TGTGCCAGCAGCTCCCTAGCGGGAGACTCGAATGAGCAGTTCTTC. The chain has TRBV7-3 and TRBJ2-1; 10 positions agree with TRBD2. The junction had 7 bases not matched to a gene; V was cut back by 4 bases and J by 7 bases. Germline CDR1 SGHTA, CDR2 FQGTGA. CDR3 size: 15 residues.

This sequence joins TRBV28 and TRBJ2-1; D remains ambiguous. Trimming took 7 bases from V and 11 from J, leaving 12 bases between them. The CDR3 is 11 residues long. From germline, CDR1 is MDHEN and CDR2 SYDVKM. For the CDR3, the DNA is TGTGCCAGCATGATAAACGAGCAGCAGTTCTTC. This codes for CASMINEQQFF.